This T cell receptor (beta chain) was captured by sequencing in a study of shared clonotypes between healthy human individuals. This clone was detected a few times. The sample contains more than one DNA sequence encoding this CDR3. Here immunoSEQ multiplex PCR was the method, and the copy in TCRdb shows in-frame clones only, minus some. The sample lists about 680,000 clones; 73% were seen once. The CDR3 length is 15 residues. V shed 3 bases, J shed 4 bases, and the junction held 3 bases outside the gene matches. Germline assignment: CDR1 KGHSH and CDR2 LQKENI. This chain links TRBV18 with TRBJ2-1; 10 bases line up with TRBD1. This receptor was obtained from a woman aged 25 to 39 in good health. The sample comprised memory CD4+ T cells sorted from blood. Subset reported: CD45RA-negative fraction. In nucleotides, the CDR3 is TGTGCCAGCTCACCCCGGGACAGGGGATACAATGAGCAGTTCTTC. Translating gives CASSPRDRGYNEQFF.